The 9 T cell receptor beta chains presented below share a single source sample, sequenced in a study of blood T cell repertoires in COVID-19 (dated by TCRdb to about 2020). Receptors were amplified or captured by the immunoSEQ multiplex PCR assay. In TCRdb, the immuneACCESS table is reduced to in-frame sequences with V and J assigned. These tables do not hold every clone; where another copy was compared, an unresolved V gene accounts for under half, and the others remain unexplained. The table for this sample lists about 670,000 clones; about nine tenths of them were counted only once. The ten largest account for more than 0.25% of the sample. Specimen: peripheral blood. These receptors were obtained from a woman younger than 30 with acute or convalescent COVID-19.

The rearrangement joins TRBV6-5 to TRBJ1-5; possibly TRBD1 for D (5 bases). The CDR3 totals 14 residues. Germline CDR1 is MNHEY and CDR2 is SVGAGI. Trimming took 10 bases from V and 0 from J, leaving 13 bases between them. As DNA, the CDR3 is TGTGCCACCTTGGACACCCTTAGCAATCAGCCCCAGCATTTT. This gives the protein CATLDTLSNQPQHF.

The gene calls are TRBV9 and TRBJ1-2; the D is unclear. The CDR3 has 15 residues. Between the trimmed V and J ends, which lost 0 bases and 2 bases, there was a span of 11 bases. CDR1 is SGDLS and CDR2 is YYNGEE in the germline V gene. The CDR3, as DNA: TGTGCCAGCAGCGTAGGGCCCAGTCCAAACTATGGCTACACCTTC. Amino acids: CASSVGPSPNYGYTF. The full variable domain, its missing parts supplied by reference TRBV9 and TRBJ1-2, is DSGVTQTPKHLITATGQRVTLRCSPRSGDLSVYWYQQSLDQGLQFLIQYYNGEERAKGNILERFSAQQFPDLHSELNLSSLELGDSALYFCASSVGPSPNYGYTFGSGTRLTVV.

This sequence joins TRBV27 and TRBJ1-4, with D possibly being TRBD1 (5 bases). The V end lost 6 bases, the J end lost 4 bases, and 12 bases lay between the germline ends. The germline V gene has CDR1 MNHEY and CDR2 SMNVEV (reference sequence). CDR3 size: 14 residues. CDR3 sequence (DNA): TGTGCCAGCAGCTACACGGGGGTTAATGAAAAACTGTTTTTT. Its translation is CASSYTGVNEKLFF.

This chain links TRBV19 with TRBJ2-7; D gene uncertain. The germline V and J ends were trimmed by 5 bases and 2 bases, with 13 bases remaining between them. The CDR3 has 14 residues. Germline values: CDR1 LNHDA, CDR2 SQIVND (reference sequence). The CDR3 protein is CASSVQSLAYEQYF. CDR3 sequence (DNA): TGTGCCAGTAGTGTACAATCCCTGGCCTACGAGCAGTACTTC.

The chain recombines TRBV7-9 with TRBJ2-7; 8 bases line up with TRBD1. The ends lost 3 bases at V and 2 bases at J; junction bases unmatched: 9. The CDR3 contains 16 residues. Germline V gene data show CDR1 as SEHNR and CDR2 as FQNEAQ (reference sequence). Written as DNA, the CDR3 is TGTGCCAGCAGCTTGCTACTCGGGACAGGAGCCTACGAGCAGTACTTC. It is translated as CASSLLLGTGAYEQYF.

V gene TRBV5-1 combines with J gene TRBJ2-1; a possible D gene is TRBD1 (7 bases). The V end lost 0 bases, the J end lost 6 bases, and 13 bases lay between the germline ends. CDR1 is SGHRS, CDR2 YFSETQ, per germline. This CDR3 has 15 residues. This CDR3 reads CASSLVAGGGNEQFF. The CDR3, as DNA: TGCGCCAGCAGCTTGGTGGCAGGGGGAGGCAATGAGCAGTTCTTC.

The V gene is TRBV28, the J gene TRBJ1-2, with no clear D. The CDR3 is made up of 14 amino acids. The V end lost 6 bases, the J end lost 3 bases, and 14 bases lay between the germline ends. Germline loops: CDR1 MDHEN, CDR2 SYDVKM. The DNA for the CDR3 is TGTGCCAGCAGCTTCCCCGAGAGCCACTATGGCTACACCTTC. It specifies CASSFPESHYGYTF.

The J gene is TRBJ2-3, the V gene TRBV10-3; 10 nucleotides align to TRBD1. Germline trimming cut 6 bases from V and 6 bases from J; bases unmatched to any gene: 15. Germline CDR1 and CDR2: ENHRY and SYGVKD. CDR3 length: 17 residues. CDR3 coding DNA: TGTGCCATCAGAACTCACGTGGGACAGGGGCTCGAGGATACGCAGTATTTT. Translation: CAIRTHVGQGLEDTQYF.

The sample holds a few counts of this clone. The chain joins TRBV5-1 to TRBJ1-6; 8 nucleotides match TRBD1. Germline-derived CDR1 and CDR2 are SGHRS and YFSETQ. This CDR3 is built from 16 residues. V shed 4 bases and J 7 bases; nucleotides not matched to a gene: 10. The CDR3, as DNA: TGCGCCAGCAGCAGGGAGACAGGGGCGGAGAATTCACCCCTCCACTTT. Encoded protein: CASSRETGAENSPLHF.